The 6 T cell receptor beta chains below were found in one sample sequenced in a study of shared clonotypes between healthy human individuals. Generated by immunoSEQ multiplex PCR, the TCRdb table keeps only in-frame clones and is missing some. The top ten clones hold 1.4% of a sample with 950,000 to 1,100,000 clones, around 76% of them seen once. The source material was memory CD4+ T cells sorted from blood. Regarding subset: CD45RA-negative fraction. These receptors all stem from a man between 18 and 29 years old in good health.

The genes are TRBV30 and TRBJ1-5; 7 nucleotides line up with TRBD1. This CDR3 region has 13 residues. Per germline, CDR1 GTSNPN and CDR2 SVGIG (reference sequence). Trimming removed 5 bases from V and 0 bases from J; junction bases left unmatched: 1. CDR3 amino acids: CAWGTASNQPQHF. The CDR3 nucleotides read TGTGCCTGGGGGACAGCTAGCAATCAGCCCCAGCATTTT.

This clone was found once. This sequence joins TRBV6-5 and TRBJ2-3, with D perhaps matching TRBD1 or TRBD2 (6 bases each). Germline CDR1 MNHEY, CDR2 SVGAGI. The CDR3 covers 13 residues. The ends were cut back, 6 bases at V and 8 bases at J, with 15 bases in the middle. In nucleotides, the CDR3 is TGTGCCAGCAGGGAGGGGGGCCAGAGTACGCAGTATTTT. Encoded protein: CASREGGQSTQYF.

The V and J genes are TRBV5-6 and TRBJ2-1; unclear D gene. Trimming removed 4 bases from V and 5 bases from J, with 13 bases in between. The CDR3 contains 14 residues. CDR1 and CDR2 (germline): SGHDT, YYEEEE. CDR3 sequence reads: CASSPMWMNNEQFF. In DNA form, the CDR3 reads TGTGCCAGCAGCCCGATGTGGATGAACAATGAGCAGTTCTTC. Together with reference TRBV5-6 and TRBJ2-1, the CDR3 gives the full variable domain: DAGVTQSPTHLIKTRGQQVTLRCSPKSGHDTVSWYQQALGQGPQFIFQYYEEEERQRGNFPDRFSGHQFPNYSSELNVNALLLGDSALYLCASSPMWMNNEQFFGPGTRLTVL.

This sequence joins TRBV5-6 and TRBJ1-4; D gene uncertain. This CDR3 has 14 amino acids. From germline, CDR1 is SGHDT and CDR2 YYEEEE. Trimming stripped 3 bases from V and 4 bases from J, with 10 bases between. Written as DNA, the CDR3 is TGTGCCAGCAGCTCCCTTTCCGGTAATGAAAAACTGTTTTTT. Translated, it gives CASSSLSGNEKLFF.

This CDR3 is CASSHSWGRNEQFF. CDR3 nucleotides: TGTGCCAGCAGCCACTCATGGGGGCGCAATGAGCAGTTCTTC. This chain uses TRBV5-8 with TRBJ2-1; tentatively, D is TRBD1 (6 bases). The CDR3 covers 14 residues. Per the germline V gene, CDR1 is SGHTS and CDR2 is YDEGEE. V was pared by 4 bases and J by 6 bases, with 14 bases between. Looking up the rest from reference TRBV5-8 and TRBJ2-1 gives the full variable domain: EAGVTQSPTHLIKTRGQQATLRCSPISGHTSVYWYQQALGLGLQFLLWYDEGEERNRGNFPPRFSGRQFPNYSSELNVNALELEDSALYLCASSHSWGRNEQFFGPGTRLTVL.

The count of this clone is one. V and J are TRBV10-1 and TRBJ2-7, with 8 bases aligning to TRBD2. The CDR3 loop spans 16 amino acids. CDR1 is WNHNN, CDR2 SYGVQD, per germline (reference sequence). Germline trimming cut 2 bases from V and 2 bases from J; bases unmatched to any gene: 8. The CDR3 reads CASSEGPPGGPYEQYF. The CDR3 DNA is TGCGCCAGCAGTGAGGGGCCGCCGGGAGGGCCCTACGAGCAGTACTTC.